A single sample gave rise to the 21 T cell receptor beta chains below, sequenced in a study of blood T cell repertoires in COVID-19. The assay was immunoSEQ multiplex PCR, and TCRdb's table has in-frame clones only and misses some. The data show 100,000 to 150,000 clones, about four fifths seen once. Specimen: peripheral blood. The receptors originated from a man aged 35 to 55 with active or convalescent COVID-19.

The chain joins TRBV24-1 to TRBJ1-2; 7 nucleotides match TRBD1. With V trimmed by 9 bases and J by 8 bases, 14 bases remained unmatched. The V gene's germline CDR1 is KGHDR and CDR2 SFDVKD. The CDR3 sequence is 14 residues long. The CDR3 DNA is TGTGCCACCCGAGAGACCGACAGGGAAGGCGGCTACACCTTC. The encoded protein is CATRETDREGGYTF.

The V gene is TRBV28, the J gene TRBJ2-7; weak D call: TRBD2 (5 bases). Trimming left V 3 bases short and J 3 bases short, with 12 bases between. Per the germline V gene, CDR1 is MDHEN and CDR2 is SYDVKM. This CDR3 comprises 14 residues. The CDR3 reads CASSFLGVGYEQYF. As DNA, the CDR3 is TGTGCCAGCAGTTTTCTCGGGGTAGGCTACGAGCAGTACTTC.

The chain uses TRBV15 and TRBJ2-2; 11 nucleotides match TRBD2. This CDR3 is built from 17 residues. From germline, CDR1 is LNHNV and CDR2 YYDKDF (reference sequence). V lost 1 base to trimming and J lost 4 bases; unmatched junction nucleotides: 5. CDR3 amino acids: CATSRVAGGASTGELFF. The CDR3 DNA sequence: TGTGCCACCAGCAGAGTAGCGGGGGGGGCGAGCACCGGGGAGCTGTTTTTT.

The V gene is TRBV24-1, the J gene TRBJ2-7; 11 nucleotides align to TRBD1. V lost 4 bases, J lost 5 bases, and 12 bases stayed unmatched. The CDR3 has 17 amino acids. Germline loops: CDR1 KGHDR, CDR2 SFDVKD. CDR3 DNA: TGTGCCACCAGTGACGGAGCTAGGGACAGGGGGTTCAACGAGCAGTACTTC. It specifies CATSDGARDRGFNEQYF.

The V call is TRBV24-1, the J call TRBJ2-3; 9 bases line up with TRBD2. The junction had 8 bases not matched to a gene; V was cut back by 4 bases and J by 4 bases. Germline CDR1 is KGHDR and CDR2 is SFDVKD. The CDR3 is made up of 16 amino acids. The CDR3 spells CATSDQGLAGADTQYF. In DNA form, the CDR3 reads TGTGCCACCAGTGACCAGGGACTAGCAGGAGCAGATACGCAGTATTTT.

This clone was seen a single time. The rearrangement links TRBV2 to TRBJ1-1; unclear D gene. Germline lookup yields CDR1 SNHLY and CDR2 FYNNEI. The CDR3 loop spans 14 amino acids. Trimming took 2 bases from V and 3 from J, leaving 10 bases between them. The CDR3 sequence: CASSENVWHTEAFF. CDR3 DNA sequence: TGTGCCAGCAGTGAAAATGTCTGGCACACTGAAGCTTTCTTT.

V gene TRBV27 combines with J gene TRBJ2-5; 7 nucleotides align to TRBD1. In germline, CDR1 is MNHEY, CDR2 SMNVEV (reference sequence). V shed 5 bases and J 2 bases; nucleotides not matched to a gene: 8. This CDR3 contains 15 residues. CDR3 in amino acids: CASSAPRDRQETQYF. CDR3 nucleotides: TGTGCCAGCAGTGCCCCTCGGGACAGACAAGAGACCCAGTACTTC.

The V call is TRBV10-3, the J call TRBJ2-1; 10 positions match TRBD1. The CDR3 is 14 residues long. Germline V gives CDR1 ENHRY, CDR2 SYGVKD. With 7 bases clipped from V and 6 bases from J, the junction kept 6 bases outside the gene matches. CDR3 residues: CAITRTGGPNEQFF. DNA of the CDR3: TGTGCCATCACGCGGACAGGGGGACCCAATGAGCAGTTCTTC.

The chain employs TRBV5-1 and TRBJ2-5; no definite D call. V shed 1 base and J shed 3 bases, with 7 bases lying between them. CDR1 is SGHRS, CDR2 YFSETQ, per germline. The CDR3 has 13 residues. CDR3 bases: TGCGCCAGCAGCTTGTGGCAGAAAGAGACCCAGTACTTC. Translation gives CASSLWQKETQYF.

The chain uses TRBV11-2 and TRBJ2-5; 7 positions agree with TRBD1. The J segment lost 0 bases and the V segment lost 1 base, leaving 8 bases of the junction unmatched. The V gene's germline CDR1 is SGHAT and CDR2 FQNNGV. The CDR3 contains 17 residues. This CDR3 reads CASSLVGGRGYQETQYF. The CDR3 DNA sequence: TGTGCCAGCAGCTTAGTTGGCGGCAGGGGGTACCAAGAGACCCAGTACTTC.

V gene TRBV24-1 combines with J gene TRBJ2-7, with a possible D match to TRBD1 (6 bases). Germline V gene sequence: CDR1 KGHDR, CDR2 SFDVKD. The CDR3 totals 13 residues. V lost 3 bases and J 9 bases, leaving 14 bases between the germline ends. The CDR3 DNA reads as TGTGCCACCAGTGATACAGGGTGGCGCGGGCAGTACTTC. Translation: CATSDTGWRGQYF.

This clone has only one observation. This rearrangement joins TRBV2 to TRBJ2-7, with 11 nucleotides matching TRBD2. With V trimmed by 6 bases and J by 5 bases, 6 bases remained unmatched. Germline CDR1 reads SNHLY; CDR2 reads FYNNEI. The CDR3 is made up of 14 amino acids. CDR3 residues: CASSLLAGVDEQYF. The CDR3 DNA reads TGTGCCAGCAGCCTACTAGCGGGAGTCGACGAGCAGTACTTC. The entire variable domain, with the rest obtained from reference TRBV2 and TRBJ2-7, is as follows: EPEVTQTPSHQVTQMGQEVILRCVPISNHLYFYWYRQILGQKVEFLVSFYNNEISEKSEIFDDQFSVERPDGSNFTLKIRSTKLEDSAMYFCASSLLAGVDEQYFGPGTRLTVT.

The sample holds a few counts of this clone. This chain connects TRBV19 to TRBJ2-4; D unclear. V was shortened by 11 bases and J by 0 bases, with 11 bases between the two germline ends. Germline CDR1 LNHDA, CDR2 SQIVND (reference sequence). This CDR3 spans 13 amino acids. The CDR3 region has the DNA TGTGCCGCAACTGATATAGCCAAAAACATTCAGTACTTC. Translation: CAATDIAKNIQYF.

V and J are TRBV7-9 and TRBJ1-1; a possible D gene is TRBD1 (5 bases). The V gene lost 7 bases and the J gene lost 4 bases, with 13 bases spanning the gap. The CDR3 contains 13 residues. CDR1 and CDR2 (germline): SEHNR, FQNEAQ (reference sequence). The CDR3 bases are TGTGCCAGCACGGAGGTCGGGGGCACTGAAGCTTTCTTT. Translation: CASTEVGGTEAFF.

The rearrangement uses TRBV28 and TRBJ1-2; 9 nucleotides agree with TRBD1. This CDR3 contains 16 residues. The junction had 15 bases not matched to a gene; V was cut back by 4 bases and J by 9 bases. CDR1 and CDR2 from the germline V gene are MDHEN and SYDVKM. The CDR3: CASSSPGTGTSFSYTF. The CDR3 coding sequence is TGTGCCAGCAGTTCCCCCGGGACAGGGACCTCGTTTAGCTACACCTTC.

The chain is built from TRBV2 and TRBJ2-3, with 10 bases lining up with TRBD2. The CDR3 extends over 19 amino acids. CDR1 and CDR2 (germline): SNHLY, FYNNEI. After removal of 4 bases from V and 0 bases from J, the junction contained 13 bases not matched to a gene. The DNA for the CDR3 is TGTGCCAGCAGTGCGAGGCTAGCGGGGGTTGGGAAAAGCACAGATACGCAGTATTTT. This translates into CASSARLAGVGKSTDTQYF.

This sequence joins TRBV24-1 and TRBJ2-2, with D unclear. CDR1 is KGHDR, CDR2 SFDVKD, per germline. The CDR3 has 18 residues. Trimming stripped 6 bases from V and 3 bases from J, with 22 bases between. In DNA form, the CDR3 reads TGTGCCACCAGTATAAGGTCAGCTAGACCTCCGGACACCGGGGAGCTGTTTTTT. This encodes CATSIRSARPPDTGELFF.

This CDR3 is CASGLARNTGELFF. The CDR3 bases are TGCGCCAGTGGACTAGCGAGGAACACCGGGGAGCTGTTTTTT. This chain connects TRBV4-1 to TRBJ2-2; 9 bases are shared with TRBD2. The V gene's germline CDR1 is MGHRA and CDR2 YSYEKL. The ends lost 9 bases at V and 1 base at J; junction bases unmatched: 3. This CDR3 is 14 amino acids long.

The chain recombines TRBV12-3 or TRBV12-4 with TRBJ1-1; TRBD1 matches at 7 bases. J lost 7 bases, V lost 7 bases, and 6 bases had no gene match. This CDR3 is 12 amino acids long. CDR3 sequence: CASIRDSFEAFF. Here the CDR3 DNA reads TGTGCCAGCATCCGGGACAGTTTTGAAGCTTTCTTT.

The V call is TRBV6-2 or TRBV6-3, the J call TRBJ2-2; D perhaps matches TRBD1 (7 bases). Per germline, CDR1 MNHEY and CDR2 SVGEGT. CDR3 length: 16 residues. Trimming removed 4 bases from V and 3 bases from J, with 15 bases in between. CDR3 protein: CASSSLRGQYTGELFF. The DNA for the CDR3 is TGTGCCAGCAGTTCCCTGCGGGGACAGTACACCGGGGAGCTGTTTTTT.

The genes are TRBV28 and TRBJ1-2, with 9 nucleotides matching TRBD1. V shed 5 bases and J 6 bases; nucleotides not matched to a gene: 13. Germline assignment: CDR1 MDHEN and CDR2 SYDVKM. This CDR3 is 16 amino acids long. The CDR3 nucleotides read TGTGCCAGCAGTCTACGGGACAGGGCCAGGGGTGATGGCTACACCTTC. The encoded protein is CASSLRDRARGDGYTF.